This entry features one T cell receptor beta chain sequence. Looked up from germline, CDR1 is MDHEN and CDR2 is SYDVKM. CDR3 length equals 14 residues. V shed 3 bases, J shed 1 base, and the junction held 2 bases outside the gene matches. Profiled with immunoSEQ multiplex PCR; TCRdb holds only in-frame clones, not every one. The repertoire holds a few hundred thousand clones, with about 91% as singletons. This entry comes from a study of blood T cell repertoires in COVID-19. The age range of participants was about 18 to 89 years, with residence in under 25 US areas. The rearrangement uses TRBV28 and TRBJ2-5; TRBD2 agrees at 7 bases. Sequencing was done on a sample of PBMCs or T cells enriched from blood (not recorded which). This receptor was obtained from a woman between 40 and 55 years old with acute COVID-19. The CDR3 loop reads CASSLGRAQETQYF. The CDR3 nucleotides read TGTGCCAGCAGTTTGGGGAGGGCCCAAGAGACCCAGTACTTC.